Each of the 8 T cell receptor beta chains below was sequenced from the same sample in a study of blood T cell repertoires in COVID-19. The assay was immunoSEQ multiplex PCR, and TCRdb's table has in-frame clones only and misses some. The data hold 55,000 to 85,000 clones, with 65% to 80% observed a single time. The source material was peripheral blood. These TCRs come from a man in his sixties with active or convalescent COVID-19.

The V and J genes are TRBV28 and TRBJ2-4, with no clear D. V was pared by 8 bases and J by 0 bases, with 8 bases between. This CDR3 region has 13 residues. The V gene's germline CDR1 is MDHEN and CDR2 SYDVKM. The CDR3 here is CASGPLAKNIQYF. The CDR3 nucleotides are TGTGCCAGCGGCCCCCTAGCCAAAAACATTCAGTACTTC.

This clone came up once. J is TRBJ1-1 and V is TRBV5-4; D possibly corresponds to TRBD1 (5 bases). This CDR3 has 12 amino acids. The V and J ends lost 5 bases and 3 bases respectively, with 8 bases between them. Looked up from germline, CDR1 is SGHNT and CDR2 is YYREEE (reference sequence). CDR3: CASSQGYTEAFF. The CDR3 DNA follows: TGTGCCAGCAGTCAGGGTTACACTGAAGCTTTCTTT.

J is TRBJ1-5 and V is TRBV12-5; D call uncertain. Germline assignment: CDR1 LGHNT and CDR2 FRNRAP. The CDR3 sequence is 12 residues long. With 5 bases removed from V and 2 bases from J, the gap between germline ends came to 4 bases. The chain's CDR3 is CASGQGNQPQHF. The CDR3 coding sequence is TGTGCTAGTGGTCAGGGCAATCAGCCCCAGCATTTT.

The rearrangement uses TRBV5-1 and TRBJ2-7; D perhaps matches TRBD1 (5 bases). In germline, CDR1 is SGHRS, CDR2 YFSETQ. The ends were cut back, 3 bases at V and 2 bases at J, with 15 bases in the middle. This CDR3 has 15 residues. CDR3 protein: CASSSVGVRAYEQYF. CDR3 bases: TGCGCCAGCAGCTCCGTAGGGGTCCGCGCCTACGAGCAGTACTTC.

The V and J genes are TRBV4-1 and TRBJ2-2, with 8 bases aligning to TRBD2. V lost 4 bases, J lost 6 bases, and 4 bases stayed unmatched. The CDR3 is 14 amino acids. Germline V gene data show CDR1 as MGHRA and CDR2 as YSYEKL. CDR3 protein: CASSPGGRSGELFF. CDR3 DNA sequence: TGCGCCAGCAGCCCGGGGGGGCGGTCCGGGGAGCTGTTTTTT.

This rearrangement joins TRBV18 to TRBJ2-3; D is possibly TRBD2 (6 bases). CDR1 and CDR2 (germline): KGHSH, LQKENI. Trimming cost V 6 bases and J 3 bases, with 16 bases left between them. This CDR3 is built from 15 residues. Here the CDR3 reads CASSSGVGRTDTQYF. The CDR3 DNA reads TGTGCCAGCTCTTCCGGGGTGGGGAGGACAGATACGCAGTATTTT.

The J gene is TRBJ2-5, the V gene TRBV4-1; TRBD1 is a possible D gene (6 bases). Germline assignment: CDR1 MGHRA and CDR2 YSYEKL. The CDR3 has 15 amino acids. V was shortened by 4 bases and J by 2 bases, with 14 bases between the two germline ends. CDR3 nucleotides: TGCGCCAGCAGCCCCTGGACAGTCATACAAGAGACCCAGTACTTC. This sequence encodes CASSPWTVIQETQYF.

The chain combines TRBV2 with TRBJ2-5, with TRBD1 matching over 7 bases. The CDR3 contains 13 residues. V shed 4 bases and J 2 bases; nucleotides not matched to a gene: 1. Germline CDR1 SNHLY, CDR2 FYNNEI. In nucleotides, the CDR3 is TGTGCCAGCAGTGCGGGACAGCAAGAGACCCAGTACTTC. Its protein is CASSAGQQETQYF.